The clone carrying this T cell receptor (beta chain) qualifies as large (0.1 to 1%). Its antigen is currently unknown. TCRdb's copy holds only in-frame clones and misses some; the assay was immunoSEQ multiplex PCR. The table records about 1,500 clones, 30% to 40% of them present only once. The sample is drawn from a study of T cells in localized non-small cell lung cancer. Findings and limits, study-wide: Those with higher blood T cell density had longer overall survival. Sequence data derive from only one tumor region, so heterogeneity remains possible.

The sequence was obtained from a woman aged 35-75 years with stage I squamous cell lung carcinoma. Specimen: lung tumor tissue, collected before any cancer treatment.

The CDR3 spells CASSVDDSNSYEQYF. Here the CDR3 DNA reads TGTGCCAGCAGCGTAGACGACAGCAACTCCTACGAGCAGTACTTC. The chain couples TRBV9 to TRBJ2-7, with D maybe TRBD1 (5 bases). The CDR3 spans 15 residues. Germline V lookup: CDR1 SGDLS, CDR2 YYNGEE. V was pared by 0 bases and J by 0 bases, with 10 bases between.